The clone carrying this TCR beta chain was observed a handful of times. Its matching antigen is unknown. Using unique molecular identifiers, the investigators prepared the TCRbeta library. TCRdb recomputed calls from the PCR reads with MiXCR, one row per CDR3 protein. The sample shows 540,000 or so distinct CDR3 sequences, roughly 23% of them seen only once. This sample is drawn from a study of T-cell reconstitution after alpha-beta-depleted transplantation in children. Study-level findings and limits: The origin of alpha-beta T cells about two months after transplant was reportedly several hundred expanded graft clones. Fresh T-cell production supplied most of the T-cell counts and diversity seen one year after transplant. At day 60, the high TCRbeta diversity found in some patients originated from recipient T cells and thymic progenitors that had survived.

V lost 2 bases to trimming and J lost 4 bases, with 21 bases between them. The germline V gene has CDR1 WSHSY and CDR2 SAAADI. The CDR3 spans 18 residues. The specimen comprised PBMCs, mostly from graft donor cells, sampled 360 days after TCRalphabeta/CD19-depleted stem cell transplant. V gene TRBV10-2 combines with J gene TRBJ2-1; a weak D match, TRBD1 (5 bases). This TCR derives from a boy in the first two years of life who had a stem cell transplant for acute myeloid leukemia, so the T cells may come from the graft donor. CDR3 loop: CASSEPYDVGAPYNEQFF. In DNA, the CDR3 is TGCGCCAGCAGTGAGCCCTATGATGTTGGGGCTCCTTACAATGAGCAGTTCTTC.